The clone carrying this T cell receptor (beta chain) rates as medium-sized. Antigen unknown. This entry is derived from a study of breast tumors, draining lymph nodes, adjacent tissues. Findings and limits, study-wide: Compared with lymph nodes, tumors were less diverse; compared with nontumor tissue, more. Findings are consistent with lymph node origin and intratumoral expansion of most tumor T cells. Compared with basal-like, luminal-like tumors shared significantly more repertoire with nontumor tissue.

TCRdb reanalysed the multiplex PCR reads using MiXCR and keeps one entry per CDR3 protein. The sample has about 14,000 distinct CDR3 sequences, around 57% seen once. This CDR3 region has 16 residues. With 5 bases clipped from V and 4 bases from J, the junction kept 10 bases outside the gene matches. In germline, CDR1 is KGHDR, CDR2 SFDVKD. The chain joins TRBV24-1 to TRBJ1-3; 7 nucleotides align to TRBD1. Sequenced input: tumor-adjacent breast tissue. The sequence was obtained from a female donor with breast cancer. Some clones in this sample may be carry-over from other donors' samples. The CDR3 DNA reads TGTGCCACCAGTGTTCCCGTCCAGGGGGGGGGAAACACCATATATTTT. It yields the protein CATSVPVQGGGNTIYF.